This T cell receptor (beta chain) came from a study of T cell changes during pregnancy in multiple sclerosis. This CDR3 is 15 amino acids long. V dropped 0 bases and J dropped 0 bases, with 6 bases sitting between them. Germline V gene sequence: CDR1 LGHNA, CDR2 YNFKEQ. Clones were read by immunoSEQ multiplex PCR, and TCRdb kept only the in-frame ones, dropping some. This sample has over 70,000 clones; around 90% occur once, and the top ten carry more than 1.5%. This TCR was recovered from a female donor in good health, enrolled as a control in a pregnancy study. Sequencing was performed on peripheral blood, taken in the first trimester of pregnancy. The rearrangement joins TRBV4-2 to TRBJ2-1; D is undetermined. The CDR3: CASSQESSSYNEQFF. The CDR3 DNA is TGTGCCAGCAGCCAAGAAAGTAGCTCCTACAATGAGCAGTTCTTC.